This entry lists 7 T cell receptor beta chains sequenced from one sample in a study of cytomegalovirus exposure and HLA in healthy donors. The PCR employed 60 Vbeta primers together with 13 Jbeta primers. Repertoires were generated with immunoSEQ multiplex PCR, while TCRdb's copy carries only in-frame clones and drops some. The top ten hold around 4% of the sample, which has approximately 150,000 clones, around 85% seen once. The sample was PBMCs. The source is a man aged 40-49 years in good health and CMV-seronegative.

V usage is TRBV6-5 and J usage is TRBJ2-7, with D perhaps TRBD2 (6 bases). The germline V gene encodes CDR1 MNHEY and CDR2 SVGAGI. Trimming took 4 bases from V and 5 from J, leaving 18 bases between them. CDR3 size: 15 residues. Here the CDR3 reads CASSSYGTPSDEQYF. The DNA for the CDR3 is TGTGCCAGCAGTTCCTACGGGACTCCATCGGACGAGCAGTACTTC.

This clone was seen more than once but under ten times. V gene TRBV7-3 combines with J gene TRBJ1-1; 9 bases map to TRBD1. Trimming removed 5 bases from V and 5 bases from J; junction bases left unmatched: 9. Germline V gene sequence: CDR1 SGHTA, CDR2 FQGTGA. There are 15 residues in the CDR3. CDR3 region: CASSPYSDRGTEAFF. In DNA form, the CDR3 reads TGTGCCAGCAGCCCCTATTCCGACAGGGGGACTGAAGCTTTCTTT. The entire variable domain, with the rest obtained from reference TRBV7-3 and TRBJ1-1, is as follows: GAGVSQTPSNKVTEKGKYVELRCDPISGHTALYWYRQSLGQGPEFLIYFQGTGAADDSGLPNDRFFAVRPEGSVSTLKIQRTERGDSAVYLCASSPYSDRGTEAFFGQGTRLTVV.

The chain has TRBV28 and TRBJ1-1; 9 positions agree with TRBD1. This CDR3 comprises 15 residues. Germline V gene lookup returns CDR1 MDHEN and CDR2 SYDVKM. With 6 bases clipped from V and 1 base from J, the junction kept 6 bases outside the gene matches. The CDR3 coding sequence is TGTGCCAGCAGACCTGGACAGGGGCGGAACACTGAAGCTTTCTTT. Its protein is CASRPGQGRNTEAFF.

This clone has just a few counts. Other DNA sequences in the sample encode the same CDR3. V and J are TRBV9 and TRBJ2-7; TRBD1 might be the D (5 bases). This CDR3 has 14 amino acids. The germline V gene has CDR1 SGDLS and CDR2 YYNGEE. Trimming pared 3 bases from V and 3 bases from J, leaving 13 bases between. CDR3 bases: TGTGCCAGCAGCGGTCAGGGTGTTGGCTACGAGCAGTACTTC. Translation gives CASSGQGVGYEQYF.

This chain joins TRBV29-1 and TRBJ1-2; possibly TRBD1 for D (6 bases). Germline V gene data show CDR1 as SQVTM and CDR2 as ANQGSEA. The V gene lost 4 bases and the J gene lost 9 bases, with 21 bases spanning the gap. This CDR3 is 14 amino acids long. CDR3 in amino acids: CSVVLAQGSISYTF. CDR3 nucleotides: TGCAGCGTTGTCCTGGCGCAGGGGTCTATTAGCTACACCTTC.

Only one count was recorded for this clone. The J gene is TRBJ1-5, the V gene TRBV7-9; perhaps TRBD1 as D (6 bases). The germline V and J ends were trimmed by 4 bases and 6 bases, with 10 bases remaining between them. CDR1 and CDR2 (germline): SEHNR, FQNEAQ (reference sequence). The CDR3 spans 13 residues. The CDR3 DNA sequence: TGTGCCAGCAGCTCTGAAGGGGGTCAGCCCCAGCATTTT. It translates to CASSSEGGQPQHF.

The V gene is TRBV7-9, the J gene TRBJ2-7; 10 bases agree with TRBD1. This CDR3 comprises 14 residues. Per germline, CDR1 SEHNR and CDR2 FQNEAQ (reference sequence). V was pared by 5 bases and J by 5 bases, with 6 bases of the junction left unmatched. Written as DNA, the CDR3 is TGTGCCAGCAGCACCCGGGACAGGGGCCACGAGCAGTACTTC. Protein: CASSTRDRGHEQYF.